This T cell receptor beta chain was recorded in a study of control samples from healthy donors and cancer patients (dated by TCRdb to 2020 to 2022). Points on this clone: Its antigen target is currently unknown. It has no much larger one-base neighbor in the sample; base qualities were not kept.

Including the terminal cysteine and phenylalanine, the CDR3 comprises 13 residues. Just the 39-base CDR3 DNA is kept, in frame starting at base 1. From the germline V gene (reference sequence), CDR1 is SGHNT and CDR2 is YYREEE. Trimming takes 3 bases from V and 0 bases from J, and the germline ends sit 6 bases apart. Libraries were built with the immunoSEQ multiplex PCR assay. TCRdb obtained this table from immuneACCESS and retained in-frame rearrangements with V and J assigned. These tables miss some clones; where compared with another copy, unresolved V genes account for less than half of the shortfall, and the remainder is unexplained. The sample has approximately 99,000 clones on record, 70% to 85% of them singletons. The leading ten clones occupy 6% to 8% of the sample.

Sequenced material: blood. The receptor chain draws on TRBV5-4 and TRBJ1-1; the best D guess is TRBD1, with 5 bases matching. This TCR came from a man between 18 and 29 years old in good health. The CDR3 protein is CASSYRLNTEAFF. Here is the DNA: TGTGCCAGCAGCTACAGGCTGAACACTGAAGCTTTCTTT.